Listed here are 20 T cell receptor beta chains from one sample, sequenced in a study of OX40 agonist ivuxolimab in advanced cancers. Method: immunoSEQ multiplex PCR; TCRdb's copy keeps in-frame clones and lacks some. The table shows roughly 15,000 clones, with around 80% occurring only once. The material was CD4+ or CD8+ T cells sorted from blood, obtained in a trial of the OX40 agonist ivuxolimab. The origin of the receptors is an adult with an advanced solid tumor such as melanoma, head and neck, liver or kidney cancer.

J is TRBJ2-6 and V is TRBV5-4; D is unresolved. This CDR3 spans 16 amino acids. Trimming took off 0 bases at V and 2 bases at J, with 9 bases between the two ends. Germline lookup yields CDR1 SGHNT and CDR2 YYREEE (reference sequence). In nucleotides, the CDR3 is TGTGCCAGCAGCTTGGCGGGTGGGACTGGGGCCAACGTCCTGACTTTC. Amino acid sequence: CASSLAGGTGANVLTF. Combining the CDR3 with reference TRBV5-4 and TRBJ2-6 gives the whole variable domain ETGVTQSPTHLIKTRGQQVTLRCSSQSGHNTVSWYQQALGQGPQFIFQYYREEENGRGNFPPRFSGLQFPNYSSELNVNALELDDSALYLCASSLAGGTGANVLTFGAGSRLTVL.

The chain uses TRBV19 and TRBJ2-1; TRBD2 matches 7 bases. Trimming removed 3 bases from V and 6 bases from J; junction bases left unmatched: 11. The CDR3 covers 16 residues. Germline CDR1 LNHDA, CDR2 SQIVND (reference sequence). The DNA of the CDR3 is TGTGCCAGTAGTATGGGAGGGTTAAGCAGGATCAATGAGCAGTTCTTC. This translates into CASSMGGLSRINEQFF.

The V call is TRBV6-6, the J call TRBJ2-5; 13 bases are a match to TRBD2. There are 15 residues in the CDR3. The V segment lost 6 bases and the J segment 3 bases; nucleotides outside the gene matches: 4. Germline V gene lookup returns CDR1 MNHNY and CDR2 SVGAGI (reference sequence). The CDR3 DNA is TGTGCCAGCAGAAACGGACTAGCGGGAGAAGAGACCCAGTACTTC. This gives the protein CASRNGLAGEETQYF.

The J gene is TRBJ1-1, the V gene TRBV30, with D perhaps matching TRBD1 (6 bases). The ends were cut back, 1 base at V and 1 base at J, with 16 bases in the middle. CDR1 and CDR2 from the germline V gene are GTSNPN and SVGIG (reference sequence). This CDR3 contains 16 residues. CDR3 sequence (DNA): TGTGCCTGGAGTGGCGGTATACAGGGACAGAACACTGAAGCTTTCTTT. Protein sequence: CAWSGGIQGQNTEAFF.

The V gene is TRBV5-4, the J gene TRBJ2-7; 11 bases align to TRBD2. The CDR3 runs to 14 residues. Germline CDR1 SGHNT, CDR2 YYREEE (reference sequence). J gave up 3 bases and V 2 bases, and 1 base lay outside the gene matches. The CDR3 nucleotides read TGTGCCAGCAGCTTCGGGACTAGCGGCTACGAGCAGTACTTC. It specifies CASSFGTSGYEQYF.

The V gene is TRBV5-8, the J gene TRBJ2-2; maybe TRBD2 (6 bases). Germline V lookup: CDR1 SGHTS, CDR2 YDEGEE. V was shortened by 4 bases and J by 5 bases, with 12 bases between the two germline ends. The CDR3 length is 14 residues. The CDR3 protein is CASSKTGGTGELFF. The CDR3 coding sequence is TGTGCCAGCAGCAAAACCGGGGGAACCGGGGAGCTGTTTTTT.

The V gene is TRBV5-4, the J gene TRBJ2-1; TRBD2 might be the D (6 bases). CDR1 is SGHNT, CDR2 YYREEE, per germline (reference sequence). The CDR3 extends over 15 amino acids. The V gene lost 0 bases and the J gene lost 6 bases, with 13 bases spanning the gap. CDR3 nucleotide sequence: TGTGCCAGCAGCTTGGAAGGCGGGAACCGCAATGAGCAGTTCTTC. This encodes CASSLEGGNRNEQFF.

This rearrangement joins TRBV7-9 to TRBJ2-5; 10 bases fit TRBD1. Per germline, CDR1 SEHNR and CDR2 FQNEAQ (reference sequence). V lost 5 bases to trimming and J lost 4 bases; unmatched junction nucleotides: 7. CDR3 size: 15 residues. The CDR3: CASSLSRDRGETQYF. In DNA, the CDR3 is TGTGCCAGCAGCCTCTCCCGGGACAGGGGAGAGACCCAGTACTTC.

This sequence joins TRBV7-3 and TRBJ2-1; the match to TRBD1 covers 8 bases. Unmatched junction bases numbered 5, after V lost 7 bases and J lost 0 bases. The V gene's germline CDR1 is SGHTA and CDR2 FQGTGA. This CDR3 contains 15 residues. The DNA for the CDR3 is TGTGCCAGCACCAGGACAGGGAGCTCCTACAATGAGCAGTTCTTC. Amino acids: CASTRTGSSYNEQFF.

J is TRBJ2-7 and V is TRBV10-3; 9 bases are shared with TRBD2. This CDR3 is built from 16 residues. Germline CDR1 ENHRY, CDR2 SYGVKD. Trimming cost V 3 bases and J 7 bases; bases outside gene matches: 13. CDR3: CAISEPGLATWGEQYF. CDR3 DNA: TGTGCCATCAGTGAACCGGGACTAGCAACTTGGGGGGAGCAGTACTTC.

The chain has TRBV9 and TRBJ1-2, with D perhaps TRBD1 (6 bases). CDR1 and CDR2 from the germline V gene are SGDLS and YYNGEE. V dropped 3 bases and J dropped 8 bases, with 11 bases sitting between them. The CDR3 spans 12 residues. CDR3 sequence: CASSGHRDGYTF. The CDR3 DNA reads TGTGCCAGCAGCGGACACAGGGACGGCTACACCTTC.

The chain employs TRBV30 and TRBJ1-2; tentative D call: TRBD1 (5 bases). The V end was cut by 4 bases, the J end by 6 bases, with 12 bases between. CDR3 length: 12 residues. Looked up from germline, CDR1 is GTSNPN and CDR2 is SVGIG (reference sequence). For the CDR3, the DNA is TGTGCCTGGAATCTGGGGGGGGATGGCTACACCTTC. Protein sequence: CAWNLGGDGYTF.

J is TRBJ2-7 and V is TRBV28; TRBD1 agrees at 7 bases. V dropped 3 bases and J dropped 0; count of bases not matched to a gene: 5. In germline, CDR1 is MDHEN, CDR2 SYDVKM. CDR3 size: 15 residues. CDR3 in amino acids: CASSFPGTASYEQYF. The CDR3 coding sequence is TGTGCCAGCAGTTTCCCCGGGACAGCCTCCTACGAGCAGTACTTC. Drawing the rest from reference TRBV28 and TRBJ2-7, the complete variable domain is DVKVTQSSRYLVKRTGEKVFLECVQDMDHENMFWYRQDPGLGLRLIYFSYDVKMKEKGDIPEGYSVSREKKERFSLILESASTNQTSMYLCASSFPGTASYEQYFGPGTRLTVT.

The chain has TRBV18 and TRBJ2-3; D is perhaps TRBD2 (6 bases). V shed 3 bases and J shed 2 bases, with 9 bases lying between them. The germline V gene has CDR1 KGHSH and CDR2 LQKENI. The length of the CDR3 is 14 residues. The CDR3 DNA reads TGTGCCAGCTCACCGGGACTCAACACAGATACGCAGTATTTT. Protein sequence: CASSPGLNTDTQYF.

The chain is built from TRBV6-1 and TRBJ1-2; a possible D gene is TRBD1 (5 bases). The CDR3 consists of 12 residues. Trimming took off 7 bases at V and 6 bases at J, with 12 bases between the two ends. The germline V gene has CDR1 MNHNS and CDR2 SASEGT. CDR3 sequence: CASTKVGDGYTF. CDR3 bases: TGTGCCAGCACAAAAGTAGGGGATGGCTACACCTTC.

The chain joins TRBV21-1 to TRBJ2-3; the table's D call TRBD2 went unverified against the DNA. TRBV21-1 is termed a pseudogene. This CDR3 spans 21 amino acids. CDR3 bases: TGTGCCAGTCCGGGACTCATCAAAGAACAACCAAAAAACCGCGTTCCAGATACGCAGTATTTT. Translating gives CASPGLIKEQPKNRVPDTQYF.

This clone was recorded a few times. The chain recombines TRBV5-6 with TRBJ2-5, with 9 bases matching TRBD1. From germline, CDR1 is SGHDT and CDR2 YYEEEE. The V segment lost 4 bases and the J segment 6 bases; nucleotides outside the gene matches: 7. This CDR3 is built from 14 residues. The CDR3 DNA follows: TGTGCCAGCAGCCTACAAGGGACAGGGCAGACCCAGTACTTC. Amino acid sequence: CASSLQGTGQTQYF.

The rearrangement uses TRBV5-5 and TRBJ2-6, with a possible D match to TRBD1 (6 bases). Germline assignment: CDR1 SGHKS and CDR2 YYEKEE (reference sequence). Trimming cost V 5 bases and J 2 bases, with 11 bases left between them. The CDR3 is 15 residues long. DNA for the CDR3: TGTGCCAGCAGTTTACAGGGACCTGGGGCCAACGTCCTGACTTTC. Protein sequence: CASSLQGPGANVLTF.

V is TRBV19 and J is TRBJ1-4; 12 bases fit TRBD1. Germline CDR1 and CDR2: LNHDA and SQIVND (reference sequence). V lost 6 bases, J lost 7 bases, and 6 bases stayed unmatched. The CDR3 extends over 15 amino acids. The CDR3 nucleotides are TGTGCCAGTAGCCGGGGACAGGGGGCGACTGAAAAACTGTTTTTT. Translating gives CASSRGQGATEKLFF. The whole variable domain, remainder taken from reference TRBV19 and TRBJ1-4, is DGGITQSPKYLFRKEGQNVTLSCEQNLNHDAMYWYRQDPGQGLRLIYYSQIVNDFQKGDIAEGYSVSREKKESFPLTVTSAQKNPTAFYLCASSRGQGATEKLFFGSGTQLSVL.

The chain is built from TRBV9 and TRBJ2-7, with unresolved D. Germline V CDR1 and CDR2: SGDLS, YYNGEE. The germline V and J ends were trimmed by 4 bases and 0 bases, with 11 bases remaining between them. The CDR3 is 14 amino acids. CDR3 protein: CASSPQTSSYEQYF. The CDR3 nucleotides read TGTGCCAGCAGCCCCCAGACGAGCTCCTACGAGCAGTACTTC.